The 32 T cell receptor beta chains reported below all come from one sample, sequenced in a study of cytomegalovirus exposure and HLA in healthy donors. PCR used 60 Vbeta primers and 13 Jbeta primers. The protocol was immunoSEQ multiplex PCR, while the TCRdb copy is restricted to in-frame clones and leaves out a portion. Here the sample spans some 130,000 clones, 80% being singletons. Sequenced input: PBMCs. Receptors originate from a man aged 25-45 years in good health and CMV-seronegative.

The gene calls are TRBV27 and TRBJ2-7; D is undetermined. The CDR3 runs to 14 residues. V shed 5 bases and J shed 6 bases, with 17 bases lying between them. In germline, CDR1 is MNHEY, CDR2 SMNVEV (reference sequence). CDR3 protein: CASSNPAVSTEQYF. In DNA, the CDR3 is TGTGCCAGCAGTAACCCGGCCGTTAGCACCGAGCAGTACTTC.

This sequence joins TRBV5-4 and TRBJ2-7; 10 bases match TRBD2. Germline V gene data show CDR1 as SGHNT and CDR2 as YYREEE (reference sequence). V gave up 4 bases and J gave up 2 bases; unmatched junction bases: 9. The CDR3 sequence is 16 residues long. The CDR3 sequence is CASSVAPTSGAYEQYF. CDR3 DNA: TGTGCCAGCAGCGTGGCACCCACTAGCGGGGCCTACGAGCAGTACTTC.

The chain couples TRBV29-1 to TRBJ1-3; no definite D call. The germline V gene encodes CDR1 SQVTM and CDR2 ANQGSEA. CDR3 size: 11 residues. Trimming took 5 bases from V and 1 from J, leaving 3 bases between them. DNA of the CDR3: TGCAGCGTTCAGTCTGGAAACACCATATATTTT. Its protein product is CSVQSGNTIYF.

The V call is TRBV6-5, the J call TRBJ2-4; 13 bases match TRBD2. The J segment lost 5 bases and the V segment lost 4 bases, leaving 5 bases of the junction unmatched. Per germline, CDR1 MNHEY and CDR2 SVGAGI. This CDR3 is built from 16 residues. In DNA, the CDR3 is TGTGCCAGCAGTTCGCCCGGGACTAGCGGGGAAAACATTCAGTACTTC. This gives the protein CASSSPGTSGENIQYF.

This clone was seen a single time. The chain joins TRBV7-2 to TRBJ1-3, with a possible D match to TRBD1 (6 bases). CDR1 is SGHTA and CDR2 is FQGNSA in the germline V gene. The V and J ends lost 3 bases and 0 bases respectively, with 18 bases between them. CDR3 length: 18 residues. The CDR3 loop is CASSFYRDKFYSGNTIYF. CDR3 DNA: TGTGCCAGCAGCTTTTACCGGGACAAATTCTACTCTGGAAACACCATATATTTT.

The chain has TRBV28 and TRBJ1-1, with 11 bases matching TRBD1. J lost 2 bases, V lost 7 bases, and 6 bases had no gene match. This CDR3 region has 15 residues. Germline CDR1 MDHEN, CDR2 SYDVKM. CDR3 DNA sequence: TGTGCCAGCATCGGACAGGGGGCTCCTAACACTGAAGCTTTCTTT. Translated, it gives CASIGQGAPNTEAFF.

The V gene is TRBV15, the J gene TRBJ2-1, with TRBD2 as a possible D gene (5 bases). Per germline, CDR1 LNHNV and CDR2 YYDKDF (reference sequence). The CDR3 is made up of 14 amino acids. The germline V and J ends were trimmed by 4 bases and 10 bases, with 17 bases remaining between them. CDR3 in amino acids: CATSTGTTTGEQFF. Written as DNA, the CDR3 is TGTGCCACCAGCACGGGAACCACCACGGGAGAGCAGTTCTTC.

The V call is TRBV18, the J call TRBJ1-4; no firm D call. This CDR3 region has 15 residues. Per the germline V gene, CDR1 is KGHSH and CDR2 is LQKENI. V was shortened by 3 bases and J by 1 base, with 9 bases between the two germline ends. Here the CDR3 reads CASSPSEGTNEKLFF. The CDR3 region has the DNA TGTGCCAGCTCACCTTCAGAGGGAACTAATGAAAAACTGTTTTTT.

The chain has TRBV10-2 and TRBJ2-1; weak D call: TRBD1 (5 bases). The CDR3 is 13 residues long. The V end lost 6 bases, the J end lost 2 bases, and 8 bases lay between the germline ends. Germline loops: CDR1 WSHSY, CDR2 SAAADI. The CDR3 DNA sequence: TGCGCCAGCAGCATGGGGCCCTACAATGAGCAGTTCTTC. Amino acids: CASSMGPYNEQFF.

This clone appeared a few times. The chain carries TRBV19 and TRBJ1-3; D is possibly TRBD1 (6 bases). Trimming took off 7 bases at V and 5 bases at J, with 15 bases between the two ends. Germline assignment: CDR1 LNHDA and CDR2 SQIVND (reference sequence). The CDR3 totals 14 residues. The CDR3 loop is CASTSGTGRNTIYF. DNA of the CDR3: TGTGCCAGTACCTCGGGAACAGGGAGAAACACCATATATTTT.

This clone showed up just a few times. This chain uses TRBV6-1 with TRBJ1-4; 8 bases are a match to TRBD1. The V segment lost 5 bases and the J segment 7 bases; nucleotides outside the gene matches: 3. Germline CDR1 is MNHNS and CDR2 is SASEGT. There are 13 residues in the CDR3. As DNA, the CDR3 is TGTGCCAGCAGTCAGGGGGCAGTTGAAAAACTGTTTTTT. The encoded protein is CASSQGAVEKLFF.

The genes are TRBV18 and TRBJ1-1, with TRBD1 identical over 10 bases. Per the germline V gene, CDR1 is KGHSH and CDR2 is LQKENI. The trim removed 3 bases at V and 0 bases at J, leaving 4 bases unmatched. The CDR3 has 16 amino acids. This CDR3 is CASSPRQGAMNTEAFF. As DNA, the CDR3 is TGTGCCAGCTCACCCCGACAGGGGGCAATGAACACTGAAGCTTTCTTT.

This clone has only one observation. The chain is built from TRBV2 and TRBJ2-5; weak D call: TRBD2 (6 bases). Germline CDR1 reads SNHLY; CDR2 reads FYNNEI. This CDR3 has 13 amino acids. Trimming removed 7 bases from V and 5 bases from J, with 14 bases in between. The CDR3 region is CASTREQVETQYF. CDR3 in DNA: TGTGCCAGCACCCGGGAGCAGGTTGAGACCCAGTACTTC.

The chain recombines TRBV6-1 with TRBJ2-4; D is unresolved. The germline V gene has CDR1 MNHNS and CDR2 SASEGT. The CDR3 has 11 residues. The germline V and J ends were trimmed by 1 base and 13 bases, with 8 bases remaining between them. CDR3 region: CASSEGTLQYF. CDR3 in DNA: TGTGCCAGCAGTGAAGGAACTCTGCAGTACTTC.

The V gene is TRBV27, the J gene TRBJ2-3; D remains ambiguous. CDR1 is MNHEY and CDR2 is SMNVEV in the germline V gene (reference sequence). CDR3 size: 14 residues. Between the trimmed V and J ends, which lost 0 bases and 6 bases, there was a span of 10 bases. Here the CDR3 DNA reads TGTGCCAGCAGTTTATCGCGCGGTGGGGATACGCAGTATTTT. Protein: CASSLSRGGDTQYF.

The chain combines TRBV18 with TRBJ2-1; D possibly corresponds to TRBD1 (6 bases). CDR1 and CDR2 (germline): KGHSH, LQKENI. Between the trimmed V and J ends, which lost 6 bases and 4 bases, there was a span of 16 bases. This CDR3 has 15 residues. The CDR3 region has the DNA TGTGCCAGCTCGAACGGTAGGGGGTTTTACAATGAGCAGTTCTTC. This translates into CASSNGRGFYNEQFF.

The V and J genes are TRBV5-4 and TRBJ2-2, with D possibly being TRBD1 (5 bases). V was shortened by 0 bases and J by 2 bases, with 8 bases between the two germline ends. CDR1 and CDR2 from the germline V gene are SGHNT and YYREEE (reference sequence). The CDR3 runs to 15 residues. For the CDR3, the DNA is TGTGCCAGCAGCTTGGCCAGGACAAACACCGGGGAGCTGTTTTTT. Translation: CASSLARTNTGELFF.

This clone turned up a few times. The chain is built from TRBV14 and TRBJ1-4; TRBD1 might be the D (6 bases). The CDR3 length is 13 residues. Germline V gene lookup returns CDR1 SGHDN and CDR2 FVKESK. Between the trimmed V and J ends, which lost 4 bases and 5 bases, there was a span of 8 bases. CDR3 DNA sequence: TGTGCCAGCAGCCGGGGGCTCAATGAAAAACTGTTTTTT. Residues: CASSRGLNEKLFF.

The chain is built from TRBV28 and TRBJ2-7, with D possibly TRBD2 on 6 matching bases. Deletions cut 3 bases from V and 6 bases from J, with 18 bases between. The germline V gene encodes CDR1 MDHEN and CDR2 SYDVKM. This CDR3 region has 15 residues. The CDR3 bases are TGTGCCAGCAGTTTGGGGGGAGCGCCCGGCCCCGAGCAGTACTTC. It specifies CASSLGGAPGPEQYF.

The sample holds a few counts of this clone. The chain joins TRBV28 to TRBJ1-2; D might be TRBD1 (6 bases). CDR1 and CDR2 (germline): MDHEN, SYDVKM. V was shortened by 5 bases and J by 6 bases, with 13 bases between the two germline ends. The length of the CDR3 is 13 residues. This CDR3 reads CASSRQEPNGYTF. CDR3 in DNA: TGTGCCAGCAGTCGACAGGAACCAAATGGCTACACCTTC.

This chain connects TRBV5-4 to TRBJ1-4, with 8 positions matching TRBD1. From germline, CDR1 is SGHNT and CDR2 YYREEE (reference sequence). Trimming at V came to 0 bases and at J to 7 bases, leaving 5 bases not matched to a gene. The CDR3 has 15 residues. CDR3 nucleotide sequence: TGTGCCAGCAGCTTGGCCGGGGACAGGTTTGAAAAACTGTTTTTT. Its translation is CASSLAGDRFEKLFF.

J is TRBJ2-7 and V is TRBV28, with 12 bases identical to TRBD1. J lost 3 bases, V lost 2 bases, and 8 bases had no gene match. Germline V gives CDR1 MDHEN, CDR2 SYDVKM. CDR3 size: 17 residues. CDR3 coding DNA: TGTGCCAGCAGTTTACTGGGACAGGGGGCGCGGAGCTACGAGCAGTACTTC. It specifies CASSLLGQGARSYEQYF. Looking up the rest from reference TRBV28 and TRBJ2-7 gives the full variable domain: DVKVTQSSRYLVKRTGEKVFLECVQDMDHENMFWYRQDPGLGLRLIYFSYDVKMKEKGDIPEGYSVSREKKERFSLILESASTNQTSMYLCASSLLGQGARSYEQYFGPGTRLTVT.

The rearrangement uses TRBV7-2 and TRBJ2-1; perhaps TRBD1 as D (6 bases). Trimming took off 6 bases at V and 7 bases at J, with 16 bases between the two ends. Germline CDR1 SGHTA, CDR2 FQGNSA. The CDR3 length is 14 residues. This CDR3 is CASRAGTSGNEQFF. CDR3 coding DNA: TGTGCCAGCAGAGCTGGGACATCCGGGAATGAGCAGTTCTTC.

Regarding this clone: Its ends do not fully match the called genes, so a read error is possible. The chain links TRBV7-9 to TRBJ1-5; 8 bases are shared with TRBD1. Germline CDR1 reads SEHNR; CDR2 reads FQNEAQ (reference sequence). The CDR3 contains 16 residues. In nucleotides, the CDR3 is TGTTCCAGCAGCTGGGGTCAGGGGGCATCGTTTCAGCCCCAGCATTTT. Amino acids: CSSSWGQGASFQPQHF.

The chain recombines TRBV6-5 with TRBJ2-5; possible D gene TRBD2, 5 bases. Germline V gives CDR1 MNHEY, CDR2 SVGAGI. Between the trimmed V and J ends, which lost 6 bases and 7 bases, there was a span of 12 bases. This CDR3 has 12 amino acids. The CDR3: CASSPGGGTQYF. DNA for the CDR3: TGTGCCAGCAGCCCCGGAGGCGGGACCCAGTACTTC.

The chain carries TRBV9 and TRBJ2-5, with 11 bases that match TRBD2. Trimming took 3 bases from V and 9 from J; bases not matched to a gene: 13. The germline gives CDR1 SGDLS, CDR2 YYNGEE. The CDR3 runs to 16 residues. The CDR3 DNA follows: TGTGCCAGCAGCGCCGGGACTAGCGGATACGTTGGGGCCCAGTACTTC. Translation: CASSAGTSGYVGAQYF.

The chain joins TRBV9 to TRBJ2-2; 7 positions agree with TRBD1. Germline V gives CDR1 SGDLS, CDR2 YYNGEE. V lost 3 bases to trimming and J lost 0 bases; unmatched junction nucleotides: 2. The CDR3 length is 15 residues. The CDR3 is CASSAGTANTGELFF. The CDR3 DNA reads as TGTGCCAGCAGCGCCGGGACAGCGAACACCGGGGAGCTGTTTTTT.

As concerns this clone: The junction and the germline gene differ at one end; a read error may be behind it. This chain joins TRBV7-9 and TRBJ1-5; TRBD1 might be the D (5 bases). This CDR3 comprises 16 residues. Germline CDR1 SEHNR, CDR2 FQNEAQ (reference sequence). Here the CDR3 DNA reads TGTTCCAGCAGCTCCACAAGGGGTACGGGCAATCAGCCCCAGCATTTT. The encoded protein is CSSSSTRGTGNQPQHF.

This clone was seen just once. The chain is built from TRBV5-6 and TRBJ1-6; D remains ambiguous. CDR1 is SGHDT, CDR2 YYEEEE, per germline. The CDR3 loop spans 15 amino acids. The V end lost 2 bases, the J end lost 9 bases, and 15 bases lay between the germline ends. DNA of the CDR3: TGTGCCAGCAGCTTTCAAATGACGACACCTTCACCCCTCCACTTT. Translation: CASSFQMTTPSPLHF.

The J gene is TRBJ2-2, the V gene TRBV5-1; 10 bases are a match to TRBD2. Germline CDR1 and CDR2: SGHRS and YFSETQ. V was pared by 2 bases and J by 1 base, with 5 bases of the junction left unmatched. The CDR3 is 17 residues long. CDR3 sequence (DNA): TGCGCCAGCAGCTTCGTGCCTAGCGGGAGGAACACCGGGGAGCTGTTTTTT. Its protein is CASSFVPSGRNTGELFF.

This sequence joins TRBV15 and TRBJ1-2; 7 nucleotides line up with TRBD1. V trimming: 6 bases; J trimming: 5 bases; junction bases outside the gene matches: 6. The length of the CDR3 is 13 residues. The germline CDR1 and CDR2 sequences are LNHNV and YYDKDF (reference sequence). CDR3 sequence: CATSYDRAYGYTF. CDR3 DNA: TGTGCCACCAGTTACGACAGGGCTTATGGCTACACCTTC. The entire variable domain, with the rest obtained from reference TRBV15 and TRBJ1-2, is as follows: DAMVIQNPRYQVTQFGKPVTLSCSQTLNHNVMYWYQQKSSQAPKLLFHYYDKDFNNEADTPDNFQSRRPNTSFCFLDIRSPGLGDTAMYLCATSYDRAYGYTFGSGTRLTVV.

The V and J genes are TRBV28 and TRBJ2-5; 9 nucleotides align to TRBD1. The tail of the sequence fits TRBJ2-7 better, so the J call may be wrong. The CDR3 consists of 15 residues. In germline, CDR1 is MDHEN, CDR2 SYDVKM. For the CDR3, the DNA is TGTGCCAGCAGACCCGGGGGGACAGGGAACTACGAGCAGTACTTC. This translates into CASRPGGTGNYEQYF.